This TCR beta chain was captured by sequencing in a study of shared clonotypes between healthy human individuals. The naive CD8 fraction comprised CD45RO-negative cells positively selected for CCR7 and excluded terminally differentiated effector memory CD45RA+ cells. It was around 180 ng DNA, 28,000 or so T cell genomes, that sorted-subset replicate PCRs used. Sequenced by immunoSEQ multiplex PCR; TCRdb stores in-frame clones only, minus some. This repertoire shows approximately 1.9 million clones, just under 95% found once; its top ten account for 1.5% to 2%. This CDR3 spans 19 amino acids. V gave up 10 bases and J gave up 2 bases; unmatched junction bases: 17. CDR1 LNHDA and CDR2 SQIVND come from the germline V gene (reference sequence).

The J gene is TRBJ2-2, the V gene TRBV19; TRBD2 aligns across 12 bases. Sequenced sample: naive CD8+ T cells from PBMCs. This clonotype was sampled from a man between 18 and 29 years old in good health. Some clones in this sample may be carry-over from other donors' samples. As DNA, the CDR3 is TGTGCCATACCGGCAGGGACCGGACTAGCGGGATTAAACACCGGGGAGCTGTTTTTT. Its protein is CAIPAGTGLAGLNTGELFF.